This T cell receptor (beta chain) was sequenced in a study of cytomegalovirus exposure and HLA in healthy donors. Points from the study as a whole: Using the classifier, cytomegalovirus status was reportedly diagnosed with high specificity and sensitivity. The authors later found most CMV-associated TCR beta chains appeared HLA-restricted.

PCR amplification relied on 60 Vbeta primers (plus 13 Jbeta primers). Assay used: immunoSEQ multiplex PCR; TCRdb lists only in-frame clones, some missing. The profile shows around 130,000 clones, around three quarters of them singletons. In the case of this clone: The antigen remains undetermined.

Sequenced material: PBMCs. The TCR originated in a woman aged 50 to 60 in good health and CMV-seronegative.

The CDR3 protein is CASRGTTNTGELFF. The CDR3 coding sequence is TGTGCCAGCAGGGGGACTACGAACACCGGGGAGCTGTTTTTT. This chain joins TRBV2 and TRBJ2-2; TRBD2 agrees at 7 bases. Trimming removed 6 bases from V and 0 bases from J; junction bases left unmatched: 1. The CDR3 has 14 amino acids. The germline V gene has CDR1 SNHLY and CDR2 FYNNEI.